This note documents a single TCR beta chain sequence. In the original processing: Estimation of nucleated cell counts was performed using reference gene primer amplification. The method was immunoSEQ multiplex PCR; TCRdb's version includes in-frame clones alone and lacks a portion of them. V and J calls and clone size are copied from that table; D and trimming were computed from the DNA. The sample lists more than 250,000 clones, 88% occurring once. These data originate in a study of blood T cell repertoires in COVID-19. Study background: Specimens from acute and convalescent COVID-19 originated in the United States, Italy and Spain. In each case, the material was cDNA or gDNA derived from T cells, B-cell-depleted T cells, or PBMCs.

CDR3 length equals 12 residues. Germline lookup yields CDR1 GTSNPN and CDR2 SVGIG (reference sequence). The receptor's source is a human donor in a cohort sampled during active COVID-19. This chain uses TRBV30 with TRBJ2-7; no clear D gene. The material sequenced was peripheral blood. CDR3 bases: TGTGCATTGGTACGCAGCTCCTACGAGCAGTACTTC. This encodes CALVRSSYEQYF.